Below, one TCR beta chain is given with its context. This sample stems from a study of CD8 T cells in Susac syndrome. An amount of RNA that ranged from roughly 0.5 to 1 ug was reverse transcribed with random hexamers. TCRdb used MiXCR to reprocess the immunoSEQ multiplex PCR reads, holding one entry per CDR3 protein. The sample contains 170,000 or so distinct CDR3 sequences, 90% to 95% of which appear only once. CD8+ and CD4+ T cells taken from blood had their TCR beta sequenced. TEMRA cells were enriched by FACS, while CD8+ and CD4+ T cells were obtained through a negative isolation that was performed magnetically. Germline V gene data show CDR1 as GTSNPN and CDR2 as SVGIG (reference sequence). With 2 bases removed from V and 2 bases from J, the gap between germline ends came to 1 base. This CDR3 has 12 amino acids.

The genes are TRBV30 and TRBJ2-6; D is unclear. Sequencing was done on a sample of CD4+ T cells from PBMCs. The TCR was taken from a human donor with Susac syndrome. The CDR3 DNA is TGTGCCTGGAGTCCTGGGGCCAACGTCCTGACTTTC. Its protein product is CAWSPGANVLTF.